The 6 T cell receptor beta chains below come from one sample, sequenced in a study of cytomegalovirus exposure and HLA in healthy donors. The PCR used 60 Vbeta and 13 Jbeta primers. Only in-frame clones appear in the TCRdb table, and some are missing; sequencing was by immunoSEQ multiplex PCR. The table records more than 95,000 clones, 60% to 75% of them present only once. The material sequenced was PBMCs. These receptors all stem from a female donor in good health and CMV-seropositive.

This rearrangement joins TRBV30 to TRBJ2-3; TRBD2 aligns across 10 bases. CDR1 is GTSNPN and CDR2 is SVGIG in the germline V gene (reference sequence). Losses at the gene ends were 0 bases for V and 5 bases for J; bases not matched to a gene: 5. The CDR3 sequence is 15 residues long. The CDR3 spells CAWSVGLAGEDTQYF. In nucleotides, the CDR3 is TGTGCCTGGAGTGTTGGTCTAGCGGGAGAAGATACGCAGTATTTT. Drawing the rest from reference TRBV30 and TRBJ2-3, the complete variable domain is SQTIHQWPATLVQPVGSPLSLECTVEGTSNPNLYWYRQAAGRGLQLLFYSVGIGQISSEVPQNLSASRPQDRQFILSSKKLLLSDSGFYLCAWSVGLAGEDTQYFGPGTRLTVL.

The chain links TRBV6-5 to TRBJ2-7; possible D gene TRBD2, 6 bases. The CDR3 is made up of 13 amino acids. V was clipped by 6 bases and J by 5 bases, with 14 bases between them. The germline CDR1 and CDR2 sequences are MNHEY and SVGAGI. This CDR3 reads CASSSLAGNEQYF. The CDR3 DNA reads TGTGCCAGCAGCTCTTTGGCGGGGAACGAGCAGTACTTC.

The rearrangement links TRBV7-3 to TRBJ2-2; no clear D. The CDR3 has 15 amino acids. Looked up from germline, CDR1 is SGHTA and CDR2 is FQGTGA. V dropped 5 bases and J dropped 1 base, with 11 bases sitting between them. CDR3 loop: CASSPQSGNTGELFF. CDR3 nucleotide sequence: TGTGCCAGCAGCCCCCAATCGGGGAACACCGGGGAGCTGTTTTTT.

The chain links TRBV7-2 to TRBJ2-3, with TRBD2 matching 13 bases. The length of the CDR3 is 14 residues. V was pared by 5 bases and J by 5 bases, with 1 base of the junction left unmatched. CDR1 is SGHTA and CDR2 is FQGNSA in the germline V gene. The DNA of the CDR3 is TGTGCCAGCAGCACTAGCGGGAGGGGAGATACGCAGTATTTT. Protein sequence: CASSTSGRGDTQYF.

This clone came up once. This chain joins TRBV30 and TRBJ1-1, with D uncertain. Trimming removed 1 base from V and 6 bases from J, with 12 bases in between. This CDR3 is built from 13 residues. Germline CDR1 and CDR2: GTSNPN and SVGIG (reference sequence). As DNA, the CDR3 is TGTGCCTGGAGTGAATCCGGGATCCCTGAAGCTTTCTTT. Protein: CAWSESGIPEAFF.

This sequence joins TRBV6-1 and TRBJ2-3, with 9 bases identical to TRBD2. The CDR3 extends over 15 amino acids. Looked up from germline, CDR1 is MNHNS and CDR2 is SASEGT. After removal of 1 base from V and 2 bases from J, the junction contained 1 base not matched to a gene. The CDR3, as DNA: TGTGCCAGCAGTGAAGAGGGACTAGCCACAGATACGCAGTATTTT. This gives the protein CASSEEGLATDTQYF.